Reported below is one TCR beta chain. Its antigen is as yet unknown. CDR3 length: 19 residues. V shed 0 bases, J shed 2 bases, and the junction held 18 bases outside the gene matches. Per the germline V gene, CDR1 is DFQATT and CDR2 is SNEGSKA (reference sequence). The data stem from a study of T cells after yellow fever vaccination. Study findings and constraints: Highly abundant clonotypes carried over from the bulk population could end up in FACS-sorted repertoires as contaminants. By day 5 rather than day 15, the secondary response had peaked, though it was weaker. Most primary-vaccination clones recurred post-booster (nearly 98% CD4, about 90% CD8).

As TCR cDNA was made by 5'RACE template switching, a universal primer site and UMIs were added. TCRdb reprocessed the 5' RACE reads with MiXCR, giving one entry per CDR3 protein. The sample lists fewer than 450,000 distinct CDR3 sequences, approximately 8% occurring once. The specimen comprised PBMCs, sampled 45 days after the first yellow fever vaccination. The J gene is TRBJ1-2, the V gene TRBV20-1; 7 positions match TRBD1. The source of this sequence is a man aged 18-30 years who received the YFV17D yellow fever vaccine. CDR3 nucleotides: TGCAGTGCTAGAGATTTCGGTGTTGTCGACAGGGACCCCAACTATGGCTACACCTTC. Its protein is CSARDFGVVDRDPNYGYTF.